Described below is a single TCR beta chain sequence and its context. What it binds is unknown. T lymphocytes (CD4+ and CD8+) were sorted from PBMCs. cDNA serving as the sequencing template came from extracted, reverse transcribed RNA. Clones were read by immunoSEQ multiplex PCR, and TCRdb kept only the in-frame ones, dropping some. This sample has over 200,000 clones, with around 62% found just once. V shed 0 bases and J shed 7 bases, with 9 bases lying between them. The CDR3 totals 13 residues. Germline V gene sequence: CDR1 SEHNR, CDR2 FQNEAQ (reference sequence). This specimen belongs to a study of CD8+ T cells in alopecia areata. Overall study context: Patients in the treated group were given tofacitinib by mouth, 5 to 10 mg twice a day. General study points: In scalp samples, resident alphabeta T cells of normal skin are also sequenced.

The sample in question was CD4+ T cells sorted from blood, obtained at week 0. This chain links TRBV7-9 with TRBJ1-1; possible D gene TRBD1, 5 bases. The sequence derives from a human donor with alopecia areata. CDR3 nucleotides: TGTGCCAGCAGCTTAGCCCAGACAGATGAAGCTTTCTTT. As protein: CASSLAQTDEAFF.